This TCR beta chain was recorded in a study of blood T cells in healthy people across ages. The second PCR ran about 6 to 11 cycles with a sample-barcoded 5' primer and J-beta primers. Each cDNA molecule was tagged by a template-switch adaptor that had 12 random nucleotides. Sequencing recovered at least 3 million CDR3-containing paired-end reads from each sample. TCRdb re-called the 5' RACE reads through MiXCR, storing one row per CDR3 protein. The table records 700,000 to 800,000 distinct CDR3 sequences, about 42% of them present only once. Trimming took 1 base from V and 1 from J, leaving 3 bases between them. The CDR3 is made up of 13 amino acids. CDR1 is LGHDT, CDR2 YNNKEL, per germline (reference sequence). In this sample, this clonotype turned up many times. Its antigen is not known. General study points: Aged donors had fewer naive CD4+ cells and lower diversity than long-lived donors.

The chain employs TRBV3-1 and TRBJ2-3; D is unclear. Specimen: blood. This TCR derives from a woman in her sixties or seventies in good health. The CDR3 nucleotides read TGTGCCAGCAGCCAAGCGGGCACAGATACGCAGTATTTT. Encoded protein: CASSQAGTDTQYF.